The entry below gives a single T cell receptor (beta chain) sequence along with its context. The antigen is undetermined. Profiling relied on immunoSEQ multiplex PCR, and the TCRdb table lists in-frame clones only, not all of them. The table shows roughly 2 million clones, with about 95% occurring only once. This sample was included in a study of shared clonotypes between healthy human individuals. Study findings and constraints: Generally, naive subsets (rather than memory subsets) showed larger estimated richness.

Positively selected for CCR7, the CD45RO-negative cells used as naive CD8 cells excluded terminally differentiated effector memory CD45RA+ cells. Donors comprised healthy HIV-negative adults lacking recent acute infections or vaccinations. Sequenced material: naive CD8+ T cells sorted from blood. This TCR was sampled from a man in his late teens or twenties in good health.

CDR3 region: CASSEMGGLLNEQFF. The CDR3 nucleotides read TGTGCCAGCAGTGAAATGGGGGGGCTACTCAATGAGCAGTTCTTC. This chain uses TRBV2 with TRBJ2-1; D may be TRBD2 (7 bases). Germline values: CDR1 SNHLY, CDR2 FYNNEI. The CDR3 extends over 15 amino acids. The germline V and J ends were trimmed by 2 bases and 6 bases, with 14 bases remaining between them.